The T cell receptor beta chain described here comes from a study of T cells in localized non-small cell lung cancer. General study results and limits: Investigators sequenced only a single tumor region, leaving heterogeneity possible. Longer overall survival was linked to higher blood T cell density.

Profiling relied on immunoSEQ multiplex PCR, and the TCRdb table lists in-frame clones only, not all of them. Here the sample spans roughly 1,200 clones, around 20% being singletons. There are 17 residues in the CDR3. The sampled adjacent lung lay at least 2 cm from the tumor margin and showed no atypia. With respect to this clone: Its antigen is currently unknown.

This chain uses TRBV1 with TRBJ1-2; the listed D gene, TRBD1, was not tested against the DNA. TRBV1 is designated a pseudogene. The specimen comprised normal lung tissue next to the tumor, sampled before any cancer treatment. The TCR sequence derives from a male donor older than 55 with stage I lung adenocarcinoma. For the CDR3, the DNA is TGCGCCAGCAGCCTAAAAGGGACAGGGGCCGATGCCGTCCCCTACACCTTC. Its protein product is CASSLKGTGADAVPYTF.